This TCR beta chain was captured by sequencing in a study of OX40 agonist ivuxolimab in advanced cancers. Study conclusions and caveats: Dosing at 0.1 to 3.0 mg/kg was accompanied by clonal expansion of CD4+ and CD8+ blood T cells by week 6.

Here immunoSEQ multiplex PCR was the method, and the copy in TCRdb shows in-frame clones only, minus some. Of 50,000 to 60,000 clones listed, roughly 90% are singletons. Germline CDR1 and CDR2: SGHNT and YENEEA. The CDR3 loop spans 18 amino acids. V was pared by 0 bases and J by 7 bases, with 12 bases of the junction left unmatched. A word on this clone: Its antigen remains unidentified.

V gene TRBV11-3 combines with J gene TRBJ2-1; 10 nucleotides align to TRBD1. Specimen: CD4+ or CD8+ T cells sorted from blood, collected in a trial of the OX40 agonist ivuxolimab. This receptor was identified in an adult with an advanced solid tumor such as melanoma, head and neck, liver or kidney cancer. In DNA, the CDR3 is TGTGCCAGCAGCTTAGAGCGGTGGGGTATGGGACAGGGGAATGAGCAGTTCTTC. This translates into CASSLERWGMGQGNEQFF.